Given below is one T cell receptor (beta chain) in context. Its target is unknown. A read error may be the cause here, since a much bigger clone is one base away. These data belong to a study of T-cell reconstitution after alpha-beta-depleted transplantation in children. CDR3 length equals 13 residues. Per the germline V gene, CDR1 is SGHTA and CDR2 is FQGNSA. TCRbeta library construction was performed incorporating unique molecular identifiers. TCRdb re-called the PCR reads through MiXCR, storing one row per CDR3 protein. The sample records a few hundred thousand distinct CDR3 sequences, approximately 10% being singletons. Findings and limits, study-wide: Several hundred graft clones that had expanded were reportedly the source of alpha-beta T cells about two months after transplant. Recipient T cells and thymic progenitors that survived gave rise to the high TCRbeta diversity observed at day 60 in some patients. T-cell counts and diversity were attributed mostly to newly produced T cells one year after transplant.

This rearrangement joins TRBV7-2 to TRBJ2-7, with no clear D. Sequencing was performed on PBMCs, taken before TCRalphabeta/CD19-depleted stem cell transplant. The clonotype originates from a child in the first two years of life with acute myeloid leukemia, due to receive a stem cell transplant. The CDR3 here is CASILQSTYEQYF. As DNA, the CDR3 is TGTGCCAGCATCTTACAGTCCACCTACGAGCAGTACTTC.